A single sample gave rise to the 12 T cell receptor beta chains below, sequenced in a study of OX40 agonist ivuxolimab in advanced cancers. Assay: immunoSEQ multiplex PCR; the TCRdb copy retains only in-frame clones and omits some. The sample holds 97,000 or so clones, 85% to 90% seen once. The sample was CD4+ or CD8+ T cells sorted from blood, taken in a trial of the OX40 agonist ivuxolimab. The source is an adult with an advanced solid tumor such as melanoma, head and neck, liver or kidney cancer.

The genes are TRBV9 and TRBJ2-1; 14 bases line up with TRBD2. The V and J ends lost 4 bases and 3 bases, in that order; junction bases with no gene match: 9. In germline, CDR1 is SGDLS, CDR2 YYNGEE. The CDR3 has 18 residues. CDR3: CASSSRLAGGPLYNEQFF. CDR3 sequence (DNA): TGTGCCAGCAGCTCCCGACTAGCGGGAGGGCCGCTCTACAATGAGCAGTTCTTC.

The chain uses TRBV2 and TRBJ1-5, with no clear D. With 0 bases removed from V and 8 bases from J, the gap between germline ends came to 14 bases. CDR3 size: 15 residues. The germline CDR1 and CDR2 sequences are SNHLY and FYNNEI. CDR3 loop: CASSEARGLTKPQHF. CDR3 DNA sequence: TGTGCCAGCAGTGAAGCTAGAGGGTTAACTAAGCCCCAGCATTTT.

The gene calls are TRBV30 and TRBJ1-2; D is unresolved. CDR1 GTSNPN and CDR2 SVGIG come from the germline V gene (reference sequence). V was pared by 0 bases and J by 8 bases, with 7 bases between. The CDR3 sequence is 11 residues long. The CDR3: CAWSVVRGYTF. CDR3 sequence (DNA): TGTGCCTGGAGTGTTGTTCGGGGCTACACCTTC.

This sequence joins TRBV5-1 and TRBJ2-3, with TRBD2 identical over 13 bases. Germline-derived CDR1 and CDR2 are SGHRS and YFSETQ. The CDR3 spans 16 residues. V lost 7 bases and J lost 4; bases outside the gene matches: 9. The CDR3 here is CASDTPTSGRSDTQYF. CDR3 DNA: TGCGCCAGCGACACACCGACTAGCGGGAGGTCAGATACGCAGTATTTT. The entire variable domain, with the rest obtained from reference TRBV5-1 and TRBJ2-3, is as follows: KAGVTQTPRYLIKTRGQQVTLSCSPISGHRSVSWYQQTPGQGLQFLFEYFSETQRNKGNFPGRFSGRQFSNSRSEMNVSTLELGDSALYLCASDTPTSGRSDTQYFGPGTRLTVL.

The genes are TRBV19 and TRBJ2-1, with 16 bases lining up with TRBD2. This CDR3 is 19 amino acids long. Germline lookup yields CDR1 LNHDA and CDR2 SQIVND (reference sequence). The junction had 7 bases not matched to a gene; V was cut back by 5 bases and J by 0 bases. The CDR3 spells CASSVPGLAGGSSYNEQFF. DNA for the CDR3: TGTGCCAGTAGTGTCCCGGGACTAGCGGGAGGGAGCTCCTACAATGAGCAGTTCTTC.

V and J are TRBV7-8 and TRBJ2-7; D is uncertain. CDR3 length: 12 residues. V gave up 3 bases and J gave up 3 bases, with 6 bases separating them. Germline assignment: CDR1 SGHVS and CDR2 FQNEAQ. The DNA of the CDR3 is TGTGCCAGCAGCTTCCCATTCTACGAGCAGTACTTC. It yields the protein CASSFPFYEQYF.

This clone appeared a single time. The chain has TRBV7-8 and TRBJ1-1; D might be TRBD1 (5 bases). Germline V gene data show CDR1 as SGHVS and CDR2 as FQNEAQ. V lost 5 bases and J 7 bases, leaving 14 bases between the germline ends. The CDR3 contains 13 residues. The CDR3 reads CASSRPGTGEAFF. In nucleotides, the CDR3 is TGTGCCAGCAGCCGACCAGGGACGGGTGAAGCTTTCTTT.

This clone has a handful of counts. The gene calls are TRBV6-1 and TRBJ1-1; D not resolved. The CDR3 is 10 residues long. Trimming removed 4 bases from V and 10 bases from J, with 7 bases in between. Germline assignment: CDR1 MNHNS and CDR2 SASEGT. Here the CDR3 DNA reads TGTGCCAGCAGTGGGCCTGGAGCTTTCTTT. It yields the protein CASSGPGAFF.

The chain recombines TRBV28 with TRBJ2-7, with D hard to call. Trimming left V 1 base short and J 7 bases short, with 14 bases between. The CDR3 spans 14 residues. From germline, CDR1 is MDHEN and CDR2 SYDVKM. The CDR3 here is CASSLSTGLREQYF. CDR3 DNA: TGTGCCAGCAGTTTATCCACGGGTCTGAGGGAGCAGTACTTC. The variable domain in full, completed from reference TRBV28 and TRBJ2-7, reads DVKVTQSSRYLVKRTGEKVFLECVQDMDHENMFWYRQDPGLGLRLIYFSYDVKMKEKGDIPEGYSVSREKKERFSLILESASTNQTSMYLCASSLSTGLREQYFGPGTRLTVT.

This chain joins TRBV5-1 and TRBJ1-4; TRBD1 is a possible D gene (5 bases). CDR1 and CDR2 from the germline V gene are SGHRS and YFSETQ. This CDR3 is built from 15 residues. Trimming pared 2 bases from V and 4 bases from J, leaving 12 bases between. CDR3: CASSFRAGNNEKLFF. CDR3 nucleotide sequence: TGCGCCAGCAGCTTTCGGGCAGGGAATAATGAAAAACTGTTTTTT.

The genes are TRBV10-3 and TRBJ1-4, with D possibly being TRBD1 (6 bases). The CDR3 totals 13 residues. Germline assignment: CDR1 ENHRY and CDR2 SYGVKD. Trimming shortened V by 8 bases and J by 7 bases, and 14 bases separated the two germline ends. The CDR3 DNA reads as TGTGCCATCCGGGGGACACAGGCTGAAAAACTGTTTTTT. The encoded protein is CAIRGTQAEKLFF.

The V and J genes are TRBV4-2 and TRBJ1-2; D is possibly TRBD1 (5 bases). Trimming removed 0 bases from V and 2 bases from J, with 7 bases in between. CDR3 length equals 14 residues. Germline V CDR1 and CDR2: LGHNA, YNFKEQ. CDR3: CASSQDDRNYGYTF. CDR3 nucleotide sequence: TGTGCCAGCAGCCAAGATGACAGAAACTATGGCTACACCTTC.